These T cell receptor beta chains were read from a single sample in a study of cytomegalovirus exposure and HLA in healthy donors. TCRdb's table, derived via immunoSEQ multiplex PCR, lists solely in-frame clones and lacks some. The sample consists of some 160,000 clones, roughly 84% of them appearing once. The specimen was PBMCs. Every receptor here comes from a woman younger than 30 in good health and CMV-seronegative. Each CDR3 is given with its conserved first and last residue. Each record gives: V gene, D gene, J gene, clone size, CDR3 protein, CDR3 DNA. D genes are given only for firm matches. Clone size is given for some rows only: seen once, a few or many times, or a class if the clone is expanded.

v_gene: TRBV16; d_gene: .; j_gene: TRBJ1-6; abundance: .; CDR3aa: CASSQRTGHFFAVDNSPLHF; CDR3nt: TGTGCCAGCAGCCAAAGAACCGGACACTTCTTCGCGGTTGACAATTCACCCCTCCACTTT
v_gene: TRBV7-3; d_gene: TRBD2; j_gene: TRBJ2-1; abundance: once; CDR3aa: CASSLSGGANNEQFF; CDR3nt: TGTGCCAGCAGCTTAAGCGGGGGGGCCAACAATGAGCAGTTCTTC
v_gene: TRBV19; d_gene: .; j_gene: TRBJ1-2; abundance: .; CDR3aa: CASRPSREVYGYTF; CDR3nt: TGTGCCAGTAGGCCCTCCAGGGAGGTGTATGGCTACACCTTC
v_gene: TRBV5-6; d_gene: .; j_gene: TRBJ1-1; abundance: .; CDR3aa: CASSLRTQNTEAFF; CDR3nt: TGTGCCAGCAGCTTGCGGACTCAAAACACTGAAGCTTTCTTT
v_gene: TRBV5-1; d_gene: TRBD1; j_gene: TRBJ1-2; abundance: .; CDR3aa: CASSLEPGQGRNYGYTF; CDR3nt: TGCGCCAGCAGCTTGGAACCGGGACAGGGGAGGAACTATGGCTACACCTTC
v_gene: TRBV6-6; d_gene: TRBD1; j_gene: TRBJ1-1; abundance: .; CDR3aa: CASRPGGLNTEAFF; CDR3nt: TGTGCCAGCAGACCAGGGGGCTTGAACACTGAAGCTTTCTTT
v_gene: TRBV5-1; d_gene: TRBD2; j_gene: TRBJ2-1; abundance: .; CDR3aa: CASSLVRAGAGNEQFF; CDR3nt: TGCGCCAGCAGCTTGGTTCGAGCGGGGGCCGGAAATGAGCAGTTCTTC
v_gene: TRBV6-5; d_gene: .; j_gene: TRBJ1-5; abundance: .; CDR3aa: CASTLWANQPQHF; CDR3nt: TGTGCCAGCACCTTGTGGGCCAATCAGCCCCAGCATTTT
v_gene: TRBV5-5; d_gene: TRBD2; j_gene: TRBJ2-3; abundance: .; CDR3aa: CASSLEVAGGVTDTQYF; CDR3nt: TGTGCCAGCAGCTTGGAGGTTGCGGGGGGAGTCACAGATACGCAGTATTTT
v_gene: TRBV25-1; d_gene: .; j_gene: TRBJ1-4; abundance: few; CDR3aa: CASSEHRAGDEKLFF; CDR3nt: TGTGCCAGCAGTGAGCACAGGGCTGGTGATGAAAAACTGTTTTTT
v_gene: TRBV5-6; d_gene: .; j_gene: TRBJ1-2; abundance: .; CDR3aa: CASSALLYSYGYTF; CDR3nt: TGTGCCAGCAGCGCCCTACTGTACTCCTATGGCTACACCTTC
v_gene: TRBV7-2; d_gene: .; j_gene: TRBJ2-1; abundance: once; CDR3aa: CASSFGLFPNNEQFF; CDR3nt: TGTGCCAGCAGCTTCGGACTTTTTCCCAACAATGAGCAGTTCTTC
v_gene: TRBV10-1; d_gene: TRBD2; j_gene: TRBJ2-3; abundance: .; CDR3aa: CASSEFLGLAGSSDTQYF; CDR3nt: TGCGCCAGCAGTGAGTTCCTCGGACTAGCGGGGAGCTCCGATACGCAGTATTTT
v_gene: TRBV19; d_gene: .; j_gene: TRBJ1-1; abundance: .; CDR3aa: CASTTPNRAVPEAFF; CDR3nt: TGTGCCAGTACCACTCCGAACAGAGCAGTCCCTGAAGCTTTCTTT
v_gene: TRBV5-5; d_gene: TRBD1; j_gene: TRBJ1-1; abundance: .; CDR3aa: CASSLWQGAANTEAFF; CDR3nt: TGTGCCAGCAGCTTGTGGCAGGGGGCCGCGAACACTGAAGCTTTCTTT
v_gene: TRBV5-1; d_gene: TRBD1; j_gene: TRBJ2-7; abundance: few; CDR3aa: CASSLRAQGPNEQYF; CDR3nt: TGCGCCAGCAGCTTGCGGGCACAGGGGCCCAACGAGCAGTACTTC
v_gene: TRBV5-1; d_gene: TRBD1; j_gene: TRBJ1-1; abundance: .; CDR3aa: CASSLVGRGNSLGAFF; CDR3nt: TGCGCCAGCAGCTTGGTGGGCAGGGGGAATTCCCTTGGAGCTTTCTTT
v_gene: TRBV5-1; d_gene: .; j_gene: TRBJ2-3; abundance: few; CDR3aa: CASSFQGPSTDTQYF; CDR3nt: TGCGCCAGCAGCTTCCAGGGGCCCAGCACAGATACGCAGTATTTT
v_gene: TRBV18; d_gene: TRBD1; j_gene: TRBJ1-5; abundance: .; CDR3aa: CASSPIGTGKQPQHF; CDR3nt: TGTGCCAGCTCACCCATCGGGACAGGGAAACAGCCCCAGCATTTT
v_gene: TRBV7-2; d_gene: TRBD1; j_gene: TRBJ1-2; abundance: .; CDR3aa: CASSLAPTGTYGYTF; CDR3nt: TGTGCCAGCAGCTTAGCGCCGACAGGGACCTATGGCTACACCTTC
v_gene: TRBV28; d_gene: TRBD1; j_gene: TRBJ1-5; abundance: .; CDR3aa: CASSFQQGYQPQHF; CDR3nt: TGTGCCAGCAGTTTCCAACAGGGGTATCAGCCCCAGCATTTT
v_gene: TRBV19; d_gene: .; j_gene: TRBJ2-5; abundance: .; CDR3aa: CASSHTVGGETQYF; CDR3nt: TGTGCCAGTAGCCATACAGTAGGGGGAGAGACCCAGTACTTC
v_gene: TRBV5-4; d_gene: TRBD1; j_gene: TRBJ1-2; abundance: few; CDR3aa: CASSPGTGLYGYTF; CDR3nt: TGTGCCAGCAGCCCCGGGACAGGGCTATATGGCTACACCTTC
v_gene: TRBV5-1; d_gene: .; j_gene: TRBJ2-3; abundance: .; CDR3aa: CASSLDGQGFVADTQYF; CDR3nt: TGCGCCAGCAGCTTGGATGGGCAGGGGTTTGTTGCAGATACGCAGTATTTT
v_gene: TRBV7-9; d_gene: TRBD1; j_gene: TRBJ2-7; abundance: .; CDR3aa: CASSGGQGRTYEQYF; CDR3nt: TGTGCCAGCAGCGGGGGACAGGGTAGGACCTACGAGCAGTACTTC
v_gene: TRBV5-1; d_gene: .; j_gene: TRBJ1-4; abundance: .; CDR3aa: CASSLDSNRRLFF; CDR3nt: TGCGCCAGCAGCTTGGACAGCAACCGAAGGCTGTTTTTT
v_gene: TRBV5-1; d_gene: TRBD1; j_gene: TRBJ1-2; abundance: .; CDR3aa: CASSEDRGVYGYTF; CDR3nt: TGCGCCAGCAGCGAAGACAGGGGGGTCTATGGCTACACCTTC
v_gene: TRBV7-8; d_gene: .; j_gene: TRBJ1-5; abundance: few; CDR3aa: CASSQRGQPQHF; CDR3nt: TGTGCCAGCAGCCAACGAGGGCAGCCCCAGCATTTT
v_gene: TRBV6-5; d_gene: .; j_gene: TRBJ1-6; abundance: .; CDR3aa: CASSLQTGHGNSPLHF; CDR3nt: TGTGCCAGCAGTTTACAGACAGGCCATGGAAATTCACCCCTCCACTTT
v_gene: TRBV27; d_gene: TRBD2; j_gene: TRBJ2-1; abundance: .; CDR3aa: CASSRKYGASGGRDEQFF; CDR3nt: TGTGCCAGCAGTAGAAAATACGGGGCTAGCGGGGGCAGGGATGAGCAGTTCTTC
v_gene: TRBV5-1; d_gene: TRBD2; j_gene: TRBJ2-2; abundance: .; CDR3aa: CASSREGEADRGELFF; CDR3nt: TGCGCCAGCAGCCGGGAGGGGGAAGCGGACCGGGGGGAGCTGTTTTTT
v_gene: TRBV2; d_gene: TRBD1; j_gene: TRBJ2-5; abundance: .; CDR3aa: CASSYRDREQETQYF; CDR3nt: TGTGCCAGCAGTTACCGGGACAGGGAACAAGAGACCCAGTACTTC
v_gene: TRBV7-6; d_gene: .; j_gene: TRBJ1-5; abundance: .; CDR3aa: CASSLFPGQPQHF; CDR3nt: TGTGCCAGCAGCTTATTCCCAGGTCAGCCCCAGCATTTT
v_gene: TRBV11-2; d_gene: TRBD1; j_gene: TRBJ1-3; abundance: .; CDR3aa: CASSLVSETGPGNTIYF; CDR3nt: TGTGCCAGCAGCTTAGTCTCGGAGACAGGGCCTGGAAACACCATATATTTT
v_gene: TRBV19; d_gene: TRBD2; j_gene: TRBJ2-1; abundance: few; CDR3aa: CASSITSGDNEQFF; CDR3nt: TGTGCCAGTAGTATAACTAGCGGAGACAATGAGCAGTTCTTC
v_gene: TRBV19; d_gene: TRBD2; j_gene: TRBJ2-1; abundance: .; CDR3aa: CASSFDSGVVEQFF; CDR3nt: TGTGCCAGTAGTTTCGATAGCGGGGTGGTGGAGCAGTTCTTC
v_gene: TRBV5-1; d_gene: TRBD1; j_gene: TRBJ2-5; abundance: .; CDR3aa: CASSPSQGRETQYF; CDR3nt: TGCGCCAGCAGCCCCTCACAGGGGCGGGAGACCCAGTACTTC
v_gene: TRBV5-6; d_gene: .; j_gene: TRBJ1-4; abundance: few; CDR3aa: CASSFQDEEKLFF; CDR3nt: TGTGCCAGCAGCTTTCAGGATGAGGAAAAACTGTTTTTT
v_gene: TRBV4-1; d_gene: TRBD1; j_gene: TRBJ1-2; abundance: .; CDR3aa: CASSHDTGGGYGYTF; CDR3nt: TGCGCCAGCAGCCATGATACAGGGGGCGGGTATGGCTACACCTTC
v_gene: TRBV15; d_gene: TRBD2; j_gene: TRBJ2-2; abundance: .; CDR3aa: CATSRRSGVHTGELFF; CDR3nt: TGTGCCACCAGCAGACGTAGCGGGGTTCACACCGGGGAGCTGTTTTTT
v_gene: TRBV6-1; d_gene: .; j_gene: TRBJ2-5; abundance: .; CDR3aa: CASQQGVKETQYF; CDR3nt: TGTGCCAGTCAACAGGGAGTTAAGGAGACCCAGTACTTC
v_gene: TRBV28; d_gene: .; j_gene: TRBJ2-3; abundance: .; CDR3aa: CASSPTSRHTDTQYF; CDR3nt: TGTGCCAGCAGTCCGACTAGTAGGCACACAGATACGCAGTATTTT
v_gene: TRBV5-6; d_gene: TRBD2; j_gene: TRBJ2-1; abundance: .; CDR3aa: CASSSGLAGGYNEQFF; CDR3nt: TGTGCCAGCAGCTCAGGACTAGCGGGGGGTTACAATGAGCAGTTCTTC
v_gene: TRBV4-1; d_gene: .; j_gene: TRBJ2-6; abundance: .; CDR3aa: CASSLTRGSGANGLTF; CDR3nt: TGCGCCAGCAGCCTGACCAGGGGATCTGGGGCCAACGGCCTGACTTTC
v_gene: TRBV18; d_gene: .; j_gene: TRBJ2-7; abundance: .; CDR3aa: CASSPPNSEGDASHYF; CDR3nt: TGTGCCAGCTCACCACCGAATTCAGAGGGGGATGCGAGTCACTACTTC
v_gene: TRBV28; d_gene: TRBD1; j_gene: TRBJ1-2; abundance: .; CDR3aa: CASSLPQTGGPNYGYTF; CDR3nt: TGTGCCAGCAGTTTACCCCAGACAGGGGGGCCCAACTATGGCTACACCTTC
v_gene: TRBV5-1; d_gene: .; j_gene: TRBJ2-5; abundance: .; CDR3aa: CASSFPEETQYF; CDR3nt: TGCGCCAGCAGCTTCCCCGAGGAGACCCAGTACTTC